Following are 27 T cell receptor beta chains from one sample sequenced in a study of PD-L1 blockade in urothelial cancer. TCRdb's table, derived via immunoSEQ multiplex PCR, lists solely in-frame clones and lacks some. The sample has about 44,000 clones, about four fifths seen once. The sequencing used PBMCs, collected around atezolizumab (anti-PD-L1) treatment. Source of these receptors: a man aged 70-80 years with urothelial cancer.

The rearrangement uses TRBV29-1 and TRBJ1-1; 8 nucleotides align to TRBD1. The CDR3 runs to 13 residues. Germline CDR1 SQVTM, CDR2 ANQGSEA. The trim removed 4 bases at V and 1 base at J, leaving 2 bases unmatched. The CDR3 is CSVGQGANTEAFF. The CDR3, as DNA: TGCAGCGTTGGGCAGGGGGCGAACACTGAAGCTTTCTTT.

The chain uses TRBV7-3 and TRBJ2-5, with 7 bases matching TRBD2. This CDR3 contains 15 residues. CDR1 and CDR2 from the germline V gene are SGHTA and FQGTGA. The J segment lost 5 bases and the V segment lost 3 bases, leaving 9 bases of the junction unmatched. The CDR3 DNA sequence: TGTGCCAGCAGCTTCACCCCCCGGGGAGGGGAGACCCAGTACTTC. Translated: CASSFTPRGGETQYF.

DNA of the CDR3: TGTGCCAGCAGTGAAGCATCCGGCTATGGCTACACCTTC. Translating gives CASSEASGYGYTF. V and J are TRBV6-1 and TRBJ1-2; D unresolved. CDR1 and CDR2 from the germline V gene are MNHNS and SASEGT. This CDR3 comprises 13 residues. With 0 bases removed from V and 4 bases from J, the gap between germline ends came to 6 bases.

This rearrangement joins TRBV2 to TRBJ1-1, with a weak D call TRBD1 (6 bases). The CDR3 extends over 14 amino acids. The V end lost 3 bases, the J end lost 4 bases, and 12 bases lay between the germline ends. CDR1 is SNHLY and CDR2 is FYNNEI in the germline V gene. CDR3 coding DNA: TGTGCCAGCAGTGACAGGGGATTTAGCACTGAAGCTTTCTTT. It yields the protein CASSDRGFSTEAFF. The full variable domain, completed using reference TRBV2 and TRBJ1-1, is EPEVTQTPSHQVTQMGQEVILRCVPISNHLYFYWYRQILGQKVEFLVSFYNNEISEKSEIFDDQFSVERPDGSNFTLKIRSTKLEDSAMYFCASSDRGFSTEAFFGQGTRLTVV.

This clone was recorded a few times. The DNA for the CDR3 is TGCGCCAGCAGCCTAGAGGGAGGACAGGCTAATGAAAAACTGTTTTTT. Amino acid sequence: CASSLEGGQANEKLFF. The gene calls are TRBV4-1 and TRBJ1-4, with TRBD1 matching over 7 bases. J gave up 3 bases and V 4 bases, and 8 bases lay outside the gene matches. There are 16 residues in the CDR3. Germline CDR1 is MGHRA and CDR2 is YSYEKL.

The chain links TRBV5-4 to TRBJ2-6; a weak D match, TRBD1 (5 bases). Germline lookup yields CDR1 SGHNT and CDR2 YYREEE (reference sequence). The CDR3 spans 17 residues. V was trimmed by 0 bases and J by 4 bases, leaving 14 bases between them. CDR3 protein: CASSLVVGGAGANVLTF. CDR3 in DNA: TGTGCCAGCAGCTTGGTTGTTGGTGGGGCAGGGGCCAACGTCCTGACTTTC.

This rearrangement joins TRBV28 to TRBJ2-1, with 8 bases lining up with TRBD2. The J segment lost 8 bases and the V segment lost 6 bases, leaving 12 bases of the junction unmatched. The CDR3 extends over 15 amino acids. CDR1 and CDR2 from the germline V gene are MDHEN and SYDVKM. The CDR3 here is CASSRLAGGPDEQFF. CDR3 nucleotides: TGTGCCAGCAGCCGACTTGCGGGAGGTCCCGATGAGCAGTTCTTC. Full variable domain (missing parts from reference TRBV28 and TRBJ2-1): DVKVTQSSRYLVKRTGEKVFLECVQDMDHENMFWYRQDPGLGLRLIYFSYDVKMKEKGDIPEGYSVSREKKERFSLILESASTNQTSMYLCASSRLAGGPDEQFFGPGTRLTVL.

The chain couples TRBV30 to TRBJ1-6; TRBD1 matches 8 bases. This CDR3 comprises 15 residues. J was trimmed by 4 bases and V by 4 bases; bases with no gene match: 6. CDR1 GTSNPN and CDR2 SVGIG come from the germline V gene (reference sequence). The CDR3: CAWTATGAYNSPLHF. In nucleotides, the CDR3 is TGTGCCTGGACCGCGACAGGGGCATATAATTCACCCCTCCACTTT.

The gene calls are TRBV4-1 and TRBJ1-2; perhaps TRBD1 as D (6 bases). V was pared by 3 bases and J by 4 bases, with 12 bases between. This CDR3 is built from 14 residues. Germline V gene data show CDR1 as MGHRA and CDR2 as YSYEKL. Here the CDR3 reads CASSQVDRSYGYTF. CDR3 bases: TGCGCCAGCAGCCAGGTCGACAGGAGCTATGGCTACACCTTC.

The chain is built from TRBV7-2 and TRBJ1-2, with 7 bases matching TRBD1. This CDR3 has 15 amino acids. Per germline, CDR1 SGHTA and CDR2 FQGNSA. The V and J ends lost 5 bases and 4 bases, in that order; junction bases with no gene match: 10. Written as DNA, the CDR3 is TGTGCCAGCAGCACCTCCAGGGGGTTGAGCTATGGCTACACCTTC. It translates to CASSTSRGLSYGYTF.

The chain joins TRBV19 to TRBJ2-6; D unclear. CDR1 and CDR2 (germline): LNHDA, SQIVND (reference sequence). Trimming cost V 7 bases and J 0 bases, with 13 bases left between them. The CDR3 loop spans 16 amino acids. The chain's CDR3 is CASTERDRSGANVLTF. CDR3 nucleotides: TGTGCCAGTACCGAACGAGATCGCTCTGGGGCCAACGTCCTGACTTTC.

The V gene is TRBV5-8, the J gene TRBJ2-1; TRBD2 aligns across 12 bases. The germline V gene encodes CDR1 SGHTS and CDR2 YDEGEE. This CDR3 region has 14 residues. V lost 4 bases to trimming and J lost 9 bases; unmatched junction nucleotides: 5. CDR3 region: CASSILAGGVEQFF. The CDR3 DNA is TGTGCCAGCAGCATACTAGCGGGAGGCGTTGAGCAGTTCTTC.

This clone has a handful of counts. CDR3 amino acids: CASSYGGRAYEQYF. CDR3 nucleotides: TGTGCCAGCAGTTACGGAGGCAGAGCCTACGAGCAGTACTTC. The V and J genes are TRBV6-5 and TRBJ2-7, with D tentatively TRBD2 (5 bases). V lost 2 bases, J lost 2 bases, and 10 bases lay in between. The CDR3 extends over 14 amino acids. Looked up from germline, CDR1 is MNHEY and CDR2 is SVGAGI.

The chain couples TRBV5-1 to TRBJ2-7, with TRBD1 as a possible D gene (6 bases). V lost 1 base and J 7 bases, leaving 9 bases between the germline ends. Germline-derived CDR1 and CDR2 are SGHRS and YFSETQ. The CDR3 runs 12 residues. The CDR3, as DNA: TGCGCCAGCAGCTTGAACAGGGTGGAGCAGTACTTC. Its translation is CASSLNRVEQYF.

This chain connects TRBV11-1 to TRBJ2-7; D possibly corresponds to TRBD1 (5 bases). The CDR3 loop spans 16 amino acids. V was clipped by 5 bases and J by 3 bases, with 20 bases between them. CDR1 is SGHAT, CDR2 FQDESV, per germline (reference sequence). CDR3 sequence: CASSPGFAGKFYEQYF. The DNA for the CDR3 is TGTGCCAGCAGCCCAGGATTTGCAGGGAAATTCTACGAGCAGTACTTC.

This clone was recorded once. The chain couples TRBV11-1 to TRBJ2-1; 12 bases fit TRBD2. Trimming took 5 bases from V and 8 from J; bases not matched to a gene: 10. CDR3 length: 16 residues. Germline CDR1 and CDR2: SGHAT and FQDESV (reference sequence). The CDR3 reads CASSPLLAGGVDEQFF. The CDR3 bases are TGTGCCAGCAGCCCATTGCTAGCGGGAGGGGTTGATGAGCAGTTCTTC.

This clone has just one count. The genes are TRBV25-1 and TRBJ2-2, with D maybe TRBD2 (6 bases). The germline CDR1 and CDR2 sequences are MGHDK and SYGVNS. There are 16 residues in the CDR3. V was cut by 3 bases and J by 1 base, with 12 bases left in between. The CDR3 sequence is CASSDGSSGNTGELFF. The CDR3, as DNA: TGTGCCAGCAGTGATGGGAGTAGCGGGAACACCGGGGAGCTGTTTTTT. The full variable domain, its missing parts supplied by reference TRBV25-1 and TRBJ2-2, is EADIYQTPRYLVIGTGKKITLECSQTMGHDKMYWYQQDPGMELHLIHYSYGVNSTEKGDLSSESTVSRIRTEHFPLTLESARPSHTSQYLCASSDGSSGNTGELFFGEGSRLTVL.

This chain joins TRBV2 and TRBJ2-7; D possibly corresponds to TRBD2 (5 bases). The germline V and J ends were trimmed by 7 bases and 0 bases, with 7 bases remaining between them. Germline V gene lookup returns CDR1 SNHLY and CDR2 FYNNEI. The CDR3 has 12 residues. The DNA of the CDR3 is TGTGCCAGCACCGGGAACTCCTACGAGCAGTACTTC. It yields the protein CASTGNSYEQYF.

This chain's CDR3 is CASSVDVRGITEAFF. In nucleotides, the CDR3 is TGTGCCAGCAGCGTCGACGTCAGGGGCATCACTGAAGCTTTCTTT. The V call is TRBV9, the J call TRBJ1-1; D perhaps matches TRBD1 (6 bases). Germline CDR1 and CDR2: SGDLS and YYNGEE. V lost 2 bases, J lost 4 bases, and 15 bases lay in between. This CDR3 region has 15 residues.

The V and J genes are TRBV28 and TRBJ2-3; the match to TRBD2 covers 14 bases. Germline V gives CDR1 MDHEN, CDR2 SYDVKM. The CDR3 is 16 residues long. V was clipped by 5 bases and J by 3 bases; unmatched bases: 4. This CDR3 reads CASSPGTSGSTDTQYF. CDR3 bases: TGTGCCAGCAGTCCCGGGACTAGCGGGAGTACAGATACGCAGTATTTT.

The V gene is TRBV14, the J gene TRBJ2-2; 7 nucleotides align to TRBD2. Germline-derived CDR1 and CDR2 are SGHDN and FVKESK. The CDR3 is made up of 15 amino acids. Trimming cost V 3 bases and J 4 bases; bases outside gene matches: 5. The CDR3, as DNA: TGTGCCAGCAGCCAGCGGGGGACGATCACCGGGGAGCTGTTTTTT. Protein product: CASSQRGTITGELFF. The full variable domain, its missing parts supplied by reference TRBV14 and TRBJ2-2, is EAGVTQFPSHSVIEKGQTVTLRCDPISGHDNLYWYRRVMGKEIKFLLHFVKESKQDESGMPNNRFLAERTGGTYSTLKVQPAELEDSGVYFCASSQRGTITGELFFGEGSRLTVL.

In its sample, this clone was seen once. The chain couples TRBV19 to TRBJ1-2; D is uncertain. Germline lookup yields CDR1 LNHDA and CDR2 SQIVND (reference sequence). The CDR3 runs to 15 residues. The V end was cut by 7 bases, the J end by 3 bases, with 18 bases between. The CDR3 nucleotides are TGTGCCAGTACCTCCCCCGGAGGGTTCGACTATGGCTACACCTTC. Protein product: CASTSPGGFDYGYTF. Combining the CDR3 with reference TRBV19 and TRBJ1-2 gives the whole variable domain DGGITQSPKYLFRKEGQNVTLSCEQNLNHDAMYWYRQDPGQGLRLIYYSQIVNDFQKGDIAEGYSVSREKKESFPLTVTSAQKNPTAFYLCASTSPGGFDYGYTFGSGTRLTVV.

This chain connects TRBV9 to TRBJ2-3; possibly TRBD1 for D (6 bases). The V and J ends lost 0 bases and 0 bases respectively, with 20 bases between them. The V gene's germline CDR1 is SGDLS and CDR2 YYNGEE. The CDR3 extends over 19 amino acids. CDR3 nucleotides: TGTGCCAGCAGCGTAGAACTCCCCTCCAAGGACAGAAGCACAGATACGCAGTATTTT. Translating gives CASSVELPSKDRSTDTQYF.

The J gene is TRBJ2-7, the V gene TRBV19; 8 bases line up with TRBD1. The germline V gene encodes CDR1 LNHDA and CDR2 SQIVND (reference sequence). J lost 5 bases, V lost 3 bases, and 6 bases had no gene match. The CDR3 extends over 14 amino acids. The CDR3 DNA follows: TGTGCCAGTAGTATCAGGGGGCGTCGAGACGAGCAGTACTTC. Protein: CASSIRGRRDEQYF.

J is TRBJ1-3 and V is TRBV4-1; D gene unclear. V was pared by 4 bases and J by 0 bases, with 10 bases between. CDR3 length: 15 residues. The germline V gene encodes CDR1 MGHRA and CDR2 YSYEKL. In nucleotides, the CDR3 is TGCGCCAGCAGCCGAGCACTTGGCTCTGGAAACACCATATATTTT. Translated, it gives CASSRALGSGNTIYF.

This clone was counted a single time. The chain joins TRBV4-3 to TRBJ1-3; D is unclear. V lost 0 bases and J 0 bases, leaving 6 bases between the germline ends. The germline CDR1 and CDR2 sequences are LGHNA and YSLEER. This CDR3 comprises 15 residues. CDR3: CASSQDSRSGNTIYF. As DNA, the CDR3 is TGCGCCAGCAGCCAAGATAGCCGCTCTGGAAACACCATATATTTT.

The chain links TRBV14 to TRBJ2-4, with 8 bases that match TRBD1. Germline values: CDR1 SGHDN, CDR2 FVKESK. The CDR3 loop spans 17 amino acids. Unmatched junction bases numbered 15, after V lost 3 bases and J lost 8 bases. CDR3 sequence reads: CASSQGQAKGNSDIQYF. CDR3 nucleotides: TGTGCCAGCAGCCAGGGACAGGCTAAGGGGAACTCGGACATTCAGTACTTC. Drawing the rest from reference TRBV14 and TRBJ2-4, the complete variable domain is EAGVTQFPSHSVIEKGQTVTLRCDPISGHDNLYWYRRVMGKEIKFLLHFVKESKQDESGMPNNRFLAERTGGTYSTLKVQPAELEDSGVYFCASSQGQAKGNSDIQYFGAGTRLSVL.